This T cell receptor (beta chain) was captured by sequencing in a study of cytomegalovirus exposure and HLA in healthy donors (dated by TCRdb to 2016 to 2017). For context, the study as a whole: An earlier analysis of about 560 of the donors reported 250 to 350 Gb of sequence data and approximately 120 million unique TCR beta sequences obtained from some 170 million T cells. About 310 gigabases of sequencing data and approximately 84 million unique TCR sequences were included in an early release covering roughly 600 HLA-typed donors. Among the roughly 380 genotyped donors, approximately 76% belonged to the genetic ancestry cluster associated with self-reported Caucasian donors. The study aimed to test whether cataloging public T cell receptors could reveal signatures of past pathogen exposure. The T cell repertoires of 666 subjects were profiled by immunosequencing and related to cytomegalovirus serostatus. Besides the first cohort of roughly 660 subjects, a separate validation cohort made up of roughly 120 different subjects was used. The study combined high-throughput TCR immunosequencing, statistical association of individual TCRs with disease status, and machine learning to predict cytomegalovirus infection status. A later analysis re-examined previously published TCR beta repertoires from several hundred donors and added high-resolution HLA genotyping to investigate patterns of TCR occurrence. In the later analysis, no new phenotypic data were used to find candidate immune exposures; instead, reliance was placed on TCR beta sequences and their occurrence across donors. In an earlier analysis of 500 to 650 of the donors, high-throughput TCR beta sequencing was used to judge whether each TCR beta V gene segment behaved as functional or pseudogenic. Donor age, sex, ethnicity and CMV serostatus were compiled alongside the repertoire data. In a later genetic analysis, genome-wide SNP genotypes for about 60% of the 666 donors were used, and that subset was treated as a discovery cohort. All discovery cohort repertoires had been generated using a single sequencing platform. Class I and class II HLA loci were covered by the typing at four-digit resolution. The number of typed donors differed by locus: roughly 629-640 for A, B, C, DRB1 and DQB1; some 540 for DQA1; some 590 for DPA1; and around 490 for DPB1. Roughly 5 DR-DQ haplotypes were handled as single units for association and clustering, since linkage in the cohort was strong. Among around 400 genotyped donors of the cohort, an average of approximately 240,000 unique TCR beta nucleotide sequences were sequenced per donor, roughly a sixth of them non-productive. Broad study findings and their caveats: A later analysis found that HLA-associated TCR beta chains were more clonally expanded and had lower generation probabilities than equally common non-associated chains. Sequencing depth was assumed to be roughly uniform across donors in the presence/absence analyses, though that assumption may not hold. CMV serostatus was the only immune exposure information available for the cohort. According to a later analysis, parvovirus B19, influenza, CMV and Epstein-Barr virus appeared linked to several top co-occurrence clusters. In an earlier analysis of over 550 of the donors, most TCR beta V segments were observed in productive rearrangements about 90% or about 30% of the time, broadly matching IMGT annotations. Correlated functional status among segregating V segments might reflect linkage disequilibrium, but an unknown experimental factor could not be ruled out. In this cohort, only TCR beta chains were sequenced, and detectable features were limited by the absence of alpha or paired-chain data. HLA typing was unavailable for some donors at each locus, so association tests used only the typed subset. Because the 87-base-pair reads could not distinguish some IMGT-functional V segments, including TRBV6-2 and TRBV6-3, those segments were excluded. Cytomegalovirus status was reported to be diagnosed by the classifier with high specificity and sensitivity in both the original and validation cohorts. Strong co-occurrence of HLA alleles, especially DR and DQ, made assigning TCR associations to individual alleles difficult. In vitro tests confirmed that a few of the cytomegalovirus-associated TCR beta chains recognize cytomegalovirus antigens. Across donors, most TCR sequences were observed very rarely, whereas some public TCRs were present in many individuals. Because counts were too low, seventeen rarely observed V segments, including chromosome 9 orphons, were excluded from the earlier analysis of 500 to 700 of the donors. The study listed around 160 TCR beta chains as associated with cytomegalovirus. It was suggested by the authors that the approach could potentially be generalized to other disease states and immunological phenotypes. The sequencing pipeline was judged likely to have produced a cluster of highly shared sequence variants as a technical artifact. A further reported finding was that TCR beta sequences accurately predicted the HLA-A and HLA-B alleles for most subjects in the first cohort. In a later analysis, most CMV-associated TCR beta chains were found to appear HLA-restricted, with HLA associations seemingly driven largely by CMV exposure. Compared with the approximately 670-donor mean, donors in an Asian-associated ancestry cluster had fewer N-insertions in productive TCRs, according to a later genetic analysis. V-gene and J-gene trimming of TCR beta chains was associated with a missense DCLRE1C variant in a later genetic analysis, and the association was replicated in an independent cohort. In a later analysis, the rate of TCR association differed among HLA loci, with DRB1 alleles having the most associated TCRs and HLA-C alleles having the fewest. Specific HLA alleles were associated with 16,951 TCR beta sequences at a false discovery rate of 0.05 in a later analysis.

In regard to this clone: Its antigen remains undetermined. No quality values exist for individual bases; no much larger clone is one base distant.

The cohort comprised hundreds of healthy bone marrow donors. At the time of sampling, all cohort members were nominally healthy, though unrecorded immune exposures were likely present. The donor tested CMV seropositive, placing the donor among the approximately 310 seropositive members of the cohort. A peripheral blood sample was collected from each donor, and TCR beta sequencing was performed on peripheral blood mononuclear cells. Genomic DNA was extracted from the blood cell samples with the Qiagen DNeasy Blood Extraction Kit. The germline V gene yields LGHNT for CDR1 and FRNRAP for CDR2. Including cysteine and phenylalanine, the CDR3 has 16 amino acids. CDR3 DNA only is kept here, 48 bases in frame from base 1. V ends up 3 bases short and J 5 bases short, with an unmatched junction base count of 10. The protocol used for the library was the immunoSEQ multiplex PCR assay. For the multiplex PCR, a mixture combining 60 forward primers for TCR Vbeta segments and 13 reverse primers for TCR Jbeta segments was used. Amplification of the CDR3 region of rearranged TCR beta genes was performed with a multiplex PCR assay on genomic DNA. On the Illumina HiSeq System, the amplified TCR beta libraries were sequenced as 87-base-pair reads. The paper's processing steps were these. Across the roughly 600 repertoires, a later analysis counted 75 million to 90 million unique TCR beta chains, approximately 10 million of which were shared by at least two donors. Raw reads were error-corrected and collapsed into unique sequences with a nearest-neighbor algorithm that merged closely related sequences to remove PCR and sequencing errors. To assign V, D and J gene segments, CDR3 sequences were aligned to IMGT reference sequences. For a sequence to be retained, at least a six-nucleotide match to both a V gene segment and a J gene segment was required. Rearrangements were classified as productive when the CDR3 lacked stop codons and remained in frame with V and J, and all other rearrangements were classified as non-productive. Following IMGT convention, CDR3 was defined as the stretch from the second conserved V-encoded cysteine up to the conserved J-encoded phenylalanine. The earlier analysis of about 620 of the donors excluded sequences that lacked an unambiguous match to a single V gene segment. In an earlier analysis of several hundred of the donors, V segments were called functional above 56.7% productive rearrangements and were called segregating when the between-donor standard deviation exceeded 5%. A statistical classification framework was built for diagnosing cytomegalovirus status from the catalog of TCR beta chain sequences. A later analysis assigned V and J genes by comparing TCR nucleotide sequences with IMGT/GENE-DB human TR gene sequences. A later analysis assigned CDR3 sequences and most-parsimonious VDJ recombination scenarios with the TCRdist pipeline. In a later analysis, each TCR beta chain was defined by its CDR3 amino acid sequence together with its V-gene family, and reads lacking a unique V-gene family were excluded. As a way to deal with suspected cross-contamination and a sequencing artifact, a later analysis dropped approximately 570 nucleotide sequences that were highly shared and had low generation probability. A later analysis calculated a clonal expansion index for each public chain from normalized within-repertoire ranks of inferred template counts. A later analysis computed generation probabilities with a VDJ recombination model fitted to out-of-frame rearrangements, and checked the results against IGoR. In a later analysis, hypergeometric tests were used to score TCR-TCR, TCR-HLA and TCR-CMV co-occurrence, with a repertoire-size bias correction applied to TCR pairs. False discovery rates were estimated in a later analysis by permuting HLA or CMV assignments 20 times. In a later analysis, co-occurring TCRs were grouped with DBSCAN, and TCRdist sequence similarity was added when clustering was performed within HLA-allele-positive subsets. Co-occurrence clustering excluded repertoires with fewer than 30,000 or more than 120,000 public chains, plus five with anomalous nucleotide sharing. Held by TCRdb, this immuneACCESS table contains in-frame sequences only and omits some clones. Under half of the omission traces to an unresolved V gene where checked; the cause of the rest is unknown. The V and J calls and clone size are taken from that table; D and trimming were inferred from the DNA. This sample is represented by about 170,000 clones; around 73% of them were singletons. Approximately 5.1% of the sample belongs to the ten largest clones.

The V gene is TRBV12-5 and the J gene is TRBJ1-1; TRBD1 lines up with 9 middle nucleotides. This TCR was recovered from a woman under 30 in good health and CMV-seropositive. Sequenced input: PBMCs. CDR3 loop: CASGFSSTGGSTEAFF. In nucleotide form, the sequence is TGTGCTAGTGGTTTTAGTTCGACAGGGGGTTCGACTGAAGCTTTCTTT. The CDR3, completed at both ends by the reference TRBV12-5 and TRBJ1-1 genes, gives the full variable domain DARVTQTPRHKVTEMGQEVTMRCQPILGHNTVFWYRQTMMQGLELLAYFRNRAPLDDSGMPKDRFSAEMPDATLATLKIQPSEPRDSAVYFCASGFSSTGGSTEAFFGQGTRLTVV.